This TCR beta chain is drawn from a study of T cells in localized non-small cell lung cancer. Study findings and constraints: Among the tissues sampled, uninvolved adjacent lung had the highest T cell clonality, above tumor. In adjacent lung appeared a median approximately 57 of the top 100 tumor clones.

Sequencing used immunoSEQ multiplex PCR; TCRdb keeps in-frame clones, though not all of them. The table has around 50,000 clones, around 87% seen once. The trim removed 6 bases at V and 3 bases at J, leaving 6 bases unmatched. The CDR3 is 16 amino acids. Germline V gives CDR1 ENHRY, CDR2 SYGVKD. Note on this clone: What it recognizes is unknown.

The sequence derives from a female donor with stage II lung adenocarcinoma. The sample consisted of PBMCs, taken before any cancer treatment. The chain has TRBV10-3 and TRBJ2-3; 13 bases are shared with TRBD2. CDR3 nucleotide sequence: TGTGCCATCAGGGCCCAGACTAGCGGGGGGACAGATACGCAGTATTTT. The encoded protein is CAIRAQTSGGTDTQYF.